This entry lists 18 T cell receptor beta chains sequenced from one sample in a study of T cells in Graves' hyperthyroidism and ophthalmopathy. There were TCR beta CDR3 regions amplified from RNA transcripts. Carried out on the TCR CDR3, a first-round RT-PCR used the HTBI primer set. In TCRdb, the multiplex PCR reads were re-called with MiXCR into one record per CDR3 protein. Of fewer than 900,000 distinct CDR3 sequences in the sample, approximately 16% were seen once. Sequenced material: blood. These receptors were obtained from a man aged 18 to 29 with Graves' hyperthyroidism.

J is TRBJ2-1 and V is TRBV5-5, with D unclear. CDR1 is SGHKS, CDR2 YYEKEE, per germline (reference sequence). The CDR3 runs to 15 residues. V lost 4 bases to trimming and J lost 0 bases, with 11 bases between them. CDR3 sequence: CASSQDFFSYNEQFF. In DNA form, the CDR3 reads TGTGCCAGCAGCCAAGATTTCTTCTCCTACAATGAGCAGTTCTTC. Based on the CDR3 plus reference TRBV5-5 and TRBJ2-1, the full variable domain is DAGVTQSPTHLIKTRGQQVTLRCSPISGHKSVSWYQQVLGQGPQFIFQYYEKEERGRGNFPDRFSARQFPNYSSELNVNALLLGDSALYLCASSQDFFSYNEQFFGPGTRLTVL.

This clonotype was observed many times. The rearrangement uses TRBV11-2 and TRBJ2-1; 10 positions match TRBD1. In germline, CDR1 is SGHAT, CDR2 FQNNGV. The CDR3 sequence is 13 residues long. Trimming removed 6 bases from V and 8 bases from J; junction bases left unmatched: 4. The CDR3 reads CASRSGTGDEQFF. The CDR3 nucleotides are TGTGCCAGCAGATCCGGGACAGGGGATGAGCAGTTCTTC. The full variable domain, completed using reference TRBV11-2 and TRBJ2-1, is EAGVAQSPRYKIIEKRQSVAFWCNPISGHATLYWYQQILGQGPKLLIQFQNNGVVDDSQLPKDRFSAERLKGVDSTLKIQPAKLEDSAVYLCASRSGTGDEQFFGPGTRLTVL.

The genes are TRBV20-1 and TRBJ2-7; 9 bases agree with TRBD2. The CDR3 consists of 15 residues. CDR1 DFQATT and CDR2 SNEGSKA come from the germline V gene (reference sequence). V shed 5 bases, J shed 1 base, and the junction held 9 bases outside the gene matches. The CDR3 loop is CSAFTTSGSSYEQYF. CDR3 coding DNA: TGCAGTGCTTTTACGACTAGCGGATCTTCCTACGAGCAGTACTTC.

This chain links TRBV6-5 with TRBJ1-4, with D hard to call. The CDR3 has 15 residues. Germline CDR1 MNHEY, CDR2 SVGAGI. Trimming took 4 bases from V and 4 from J, leaving 13 bases between them. The DNA for the CDR3 is TGTGCCAGCAGTTCATTAGGTCTCGATAATGAAAAACTGTTTTTT. Translation gives CASSSLGLDNEKLFF.

This clonotype was counted ten times or more. V usage is TRBV28 and J usage is TRBJ2-3; no clear D gene. The ends were cut back, 6 bases at V and 5 bases at J, with 9 bases in the middle. Germline lookup yields CDR1 MDHEN and CDR2 SYDVKM. The CDR3 spans 12 residues. The CDR3 spells CASSIRGDTQYF. CDR3 bases: TGTGCCAGCAGCATACGAGGAGATACGCAGTATTTT. Using reference TRBV28 and TRBJ2-3 for the parts outside the CDR3, the full variable domain is DVKVTQSSRYLVKRTGEKVFLECVQDMDHENMFWYRQDPGLGLRLIYFSYDVKMKEKGDIPEGYSVSREKKERFSLILESASTNQTSMYLCASSIRGDTQYFGPGTRLTVL.

On this clonotype: A read error may explain this, as a much larger clone is one base away. The chain has TRBV7-9 and TRBJ2-5; D is possibly TRBD2 (6 bases). The germline V gene encodes CDR1 SEHNR and CDR2 FQNEAQ (reference sequence). The CDR3 is 15 residues long. CDR3 nucleotide sequence: TGTGCCAGCAGCTTAACGGGCATGGGAGGAGAGACCCGGTACTTC. Translation: CASSLTGMGGETRYF.

In its sample, this clonotype was seen a few times. The genes are TRBV7-9 and TRBJ2-1, with 13 bases lining up with TRBD2. V dropped 5 bases and J dropped 7; count of bases not matched to a gene: 8. CDR3 size: 16 residues. CDR1 is SEHNR, CDR2 FQNEAQ, per germline (reference sequence). The DNA for the CDR3 is TGTGCCAGCAGCGGAGGAGGGACTAGCGGGGCTAATGAGCAGTTCTTC. This sequence encodes CASSGGGTSGANEQFF.

The DNA for the CDR3 is TGTGCCTGGAGTTTTAGCGGGAGCGAAGAGCAGTACTTC. Amino acids: CAWSFSGSEEQYF. The V and J genes are TRBV30 and TRBJ2-7, with 9 bases that match TRBD2. The V gene end was trimmed by 2 bases and the J gene end by 7 bases; junction bases not matched to a gene: 6. CDR3 size: 13 residues. In germline, CDR1 is GTSNPN, CDR2 SVGIG (reference sequence).

This clonotype was seen repeatedly, ten times or more. This chain joins TRBV11-2 and TRBJ2-1; D not resolved. The CDR3 consists of 16 residues. The germline V gene encodes CDR1 SGHAT and CDR2 FQNNGV. V was pared by 4 bases and J by 0 bases, with 13 bases between. The CDR3 protein is CASSSPKGRSYNEQFF. The CDR3 DNA reads TGTGCCAGCAGCTCGCCGAAGGGCCGCTCCTACAATGAGCAGTTCTTC. Complete variable domain (other parts from reference TRBV11-2 and TRBJ2-1): EAGVAQSPRYKIIEKRQSVAFWCNPISGHATLYWYQQILGQGPKLLIQFQNNGVVDDSQLPKDRFSAERLKGVDSTLKIQPAKLEDSAVYLCASSSPKGRSYNEQFFGPGTRLTVL.

The gene calls are TRBV7-2 and TRBJ2-7; D ambiguous. The germline V gene has CDR1 SGHTA and CDR2 FQGNSA. The V end lost 1 base, the J end lost 4 bases, and 8 bases lay between the germline ends. The CDR3 has 13 residues. The CDR3: CASSLDPIYEQYF. CDR3 sequence (DNA): TGTGCCAGCAGCTTAGACCCTATTTACGAGCAGTACTTC.

The table lists this clonotype with a few counts. The chain joins TRBV15 to TRBJ1-2, with D possibly being TRBD1 (5 bases). Germline V gene sequence: CDR1 LNHNV, CDR2 YYDKDF (reference sequence). V lost 5 bases and J 4 bases, leaving 17 bases between the germline ends. This CDR3 is 15 amino acids long. In nucleotides, the CDR3 is TGTGCCACCAGCGTCGGGACGATACAGGTCTATGGCTACACCTTC. It translates to CATSVGTIQVYGYTF.

For this clonotype: Its ends do not fully match the called genes, so a read error is possible. V gene TRBV12-3 or TRBV12-4 combines with J gene TRBJ1-1, with D possibly matching TRBD1 (5 bases). CDR3 length equals 15 residues. The CDR3 DNA reads as TGTGCCGGCAGTAGGCTTACAGGAAAGCTCACTGAAGCTTTCTTT. This translates into CAGSRLTGKLTEAFF.

This clonotype was observed at least ten times. The V and J genes are TRBV29-1 and TRBJ1-1; D is unresolved. The CDR3 totals 15 residues. The germline gives CDR1 SQVTM, CDR2 ANQGSEA. The germline V and J ends were trimmed by 3 bases and 1 base, with 15 bases remaining between them. The CDR3 nucleotides are TGCAGCGTTGAGTGGCGACTTCAAGGGAACACTGAAGCTTTCTTT. It specifies CSVEWRLQGNTEAFF.

This clonotype was recorded many times. The V gene is TRBV20-1, the J gene TRBJ1-1, with 10 bases fitting TRBD1. With V trimmed by 6 bases and J by 4 bases, 8 bases remained unmatched. CDR1 is DFQATT, CDR2 SNEGSKA, per germline (reference sequence). The CDR3 loop spans 14 amino acids. CDR3 protein: CSANDRGRVTEAFF. The DNA of the CDR3 is TGCAGTGCCAATGACAGGGGGCGGGTCACTGAAGCTTTCTTT.

The chain recombines TRBV10-2 with TRBJ2-5, with 9 bases matching TRBD1. The CDR3 has 17 amino acids. The ends lost 8 bases at V and 5 bases at J; junction bases unmatched: 18. Germline V lookup: CDR1 WSHSY, CDR2 SAAADI. CDR3 sequence (DNA): TGCGCCAGCCTTCCGTGGGTATCGGACAGGGGTGTCGAGACCCAGTACTTC. Its translation: CASLPWVSDRGVETQYF.

This clonotype appeared a single time. V and J are TRBV5-1 and TRBJ1-6; 7 nucleotides agree with TRBD1. V trimming: 4 bases; J trimming: 9 bases; junction bases outside the gene matches: 7. The CDR3 totals 14 residues. The V gene's germline CDR1 is SGHRS and CDR2 YFSETQ. The CDR3 spells CASSRSRGISPLHF. In DNA form, the CDR3 reads TGCGCCAGCAGCAGGAGCAGGGGGATTTCACCCCTCCACTTT.

This clonotype was counted ten times or more. The chain joins TRBV28 to TRBJ2-3, with D maybe TRBD1 (5 bases). The germline V gene encodes CDR1 MDHEN and CDR2 SYDVKM. The CDR3 has 14 amino acids. The CDR3 protein is CASRWTSSTDTQYF. CDR3 DNA: TGTGCGAGCCGTTGGACAAGCAGCACAGATACGCAGTATTTT. Combining the CDR3 with reference TRBV28 and TRBJ2-3 gives the whole variable domain DVKVTQSSRYLVKRTGEKVFLECVQDMDHENMFWYRQDPGLGLRLIYFSYDVKMKEKGDIPEGYSVSREKKERFSLILESASTNQTSMYLCASRWTSSTDTQYFGPGTRLTVL.

This rearrangement joins TRBV7-6 to TRBJ2-1, with TRBD2 as a possible D gene (6 bases). In germline, CDR1 is SGHVS, CDR2 FNYEAQ. This CDR3 has 16 amino acids. The ends were cut back, 5 bases at V and 3 bases at J, with 17 bases in the middle. DNA of the CDR3: TGTGCCAGCAGCCCTACCTCTAGCGACCGCTACAATGAGCAGTTCTTC. Translation gives CASSPTSSDRYNEQFF.